The clone carrying this T cell receptor beta chain has a single count. The sample is drawn from a study of blood T cell repertoires in COVID-19. Study summary: Recovered status applied to Cohort 3 donors who had two consecutive negative PCRs. It also applied to those with clearance or with symptom resolution.

Participants were aged 18 to 89 years, lived in over 20 US areas, and enrolled virtually. Clinical history as reported by participants underpinned cohort assignment. Data came from immunoSEQ multiplex PCR; TCRdb stores just in-frame clones and leaves some out. The table has 200,000 to 250,000 clones, 86% seen once. The TCR originated in a woman in her fifties or sixties in a cohort exposed to, infected with or recovered from COVID-19 (not recorded which). Sequenced sample: PBMCs or T cells enriched from blood (not recorded which).

The CDR3 DNA follows: TGCGCCAGCAGCTTGACACCGGCCTTAGCGGGGGAACATGAGCAGTTCTTC. Encoded protein: CASSLTPALAGEHEQFF. V gene TRBV5-1 combines with J gene TRBJ2-1; 9 bases fit TRBD2. Germline V lookup: CDR1 SGHRS, CDR2 YFSETQ. With 1 base clipped from V and 8 bases from J, the junction kept 13 bases outside the gene matches. The CDR3 sequence is 17 residues long.